Each of the 16 T cell receptor beta chains below was sequenced from the same sample in a study of blood T cell repertoires in COVID-19. Only in-frame clones appear in the TCRdb table, and some are missing; sequencing was by immunoSEQ multiplex PCR. The data contain 240,000 or so clones, roughly 80% of them singletons. Material: peripheral blood. These receptors originate from a woman between 18 and 29 years old with acute or convalescent COVID-19.

There are a few counts of this clone. The chain couples TRBV7-9 to TRBJ1-2; 7 bases map to TRBD1. The CDR3 sequence is 12 residues long. Germline assignment: CDR1 SEHNR and CDR2 FQNEAQ (reference sequence). This CDR3 is CATRDSNYGYTF. DNA of the CDR3: TGTGCTACCCGGGACAGCAACTATGGCTACACCTTC.

This clone came up many times. The V and J genes are TRBV19 and TRBJ2-5, with 7 nucleotides matching TRBD2. The V gene's germline CDR1 is LNHDA and CDR2 SQIVND (reference sequence). After removal of 4 bases from V and 5 bases from J, the junction contained 7 bases not matched to a gene. The CDR3 totals 14 residues. CDR3: CASSTAGEEETQYF. Written as DNA, the CDR3 is TGTGCCAGTAGTACGGCGGGAGAGGAGGAGACCCAGTACTTC.

The J gene is TRBJ1-5, the V gene TRBV7-2; unclear D gene. CDR1 and CDR2 (germline): SGHTA, FQGNSA. V was trimmed by 1 base and J by 4 bases, leaving 5 bases between them. This CDR3 is built from 13 residues. Here the CDR3 reads CASSLVQNQPQHF. CDR3 nucleotide sequence: TGTGCCAGCAGCTTAGTTCAGAATCAGCCCCAGCATTTT.

The chain is built from TRBV4-3 and TRBJ1-3, with D perhaps TRBD1 (5 bases). Germline values: CDR1 LGHNA, CDR2 YSLEER. The germline V and J ends were trimmed by 0 bases and 2 bases, with 8 bases remaining between them. This CDR3 is built from 15 residues. The CDR3 protein is CASSQDTRAGNTIYF. In nucleotides, the CDR3 is TGCGCCAGCAGCCAAGATACCAGGGCTGGAAACACCATATATTTT.

V is TRBV28 and J is TRBJ1-6; D call uncertain. The CDR3 runs 14 residues. Trimming took 2 bases from V and 9 from J, leaving 11 bases between them. The germline gives CDR1 MDHEN, CDR2 SYDVKM. The CDR3 spells CASSLLRLVSPLHF. CDR3 DNA: TGTGCCAGCAGTTTACTGCGGTTGGTTTCACCCCTCCACTTT. Complete variable domain (other parts from reference TRBV28 and TRBJ1-6): DVKVTQSSRYLVKRTGEKVFLECVQDMDHENMFWYRQDPGLGLRLIYFSYDVKMKEKGDIPEGYSVSREKKERFSLILESASTNQTSMYLCASSLLRLVSPLHFGNGTRLTVT.

This clone was picked up a small number of times. The chain carries TRBV7-8 and TRBJ1-6, with 7 bases identical to TRBD1. The CDR3 has 15 residues. Germline trimming cut 4 bases from V and 6 bases from J; bases unmatched to any gene: 6. Germline V gene data show CDR1 as SGHVS and CDR2 as FQNEAQ. This chain's CDR3 is CASSSTGVLNSPLHF. The CDR3 DNA sequence: TGTGCCAGCAGCTCAACAGGGGTTCTTAATTCACCCCTCCACTTT.

This clone was detected a few times. V is TRBV28 and J is TRBJ1-5; 7 nucleotides match TRBD1. Per the germline V gene, CDR1 is MDHEN and CDR2 is SYDVKM. The CDR3 is 16 amino acids. Unmatched junction bases numbered 10, after V lost 3 bases and J lost 5 bases. This CDR3 reads CASSLRTGDPDQPQHF. The CDR3 DNA reads as TGTGCCAGCAGTTTGCGGACAGGCGACCCGGATCAGCCCCAGCATTTT. Supplemented by reference TRBV28 and TRBJ1-5, the full variable domain reads DVKVTQSSRYLVKRTGEKVFLECVQDMDHENMFWYRQDPGLGLRLIYFSYDVKMKEKGDIPEGYSVSREKKERFSLILESASTNQTSMYLCASSLRTGDPDQPQHFGDGTRLSIL.

The rearrangement joins TRBV9 to TRBJ1-1; no clear D. With 0 bases removed from V and 2 bases from J, the gap between germline ends came to 11 bases. The CDR3 totals 15 residues. Germline loops: CDR1 SGDLS, CDR2 YYNGEE. The CDR3 is CASSVGAVPNTEAFF. CDR3 bases: TGTGCCAGCAGCGTAGGTGCAGTCCCTAACACTGAAGCTTTCTTT.

This clone was counted ten times or more. The chain links TRBV6-5 to TRBJ2-6, with 7 bases that match TRBD1. The V gene end was trimmed by 2 bases and the J gene end by 2 bases; junction bases not matched to a gene: 0. From germline, CDR1 is MNHEY and CDR2 SVGAGI. CDR3 length equals 15 residues. Here the CDR3 reads CASSYQGAGANVLTF. As DNA, the CDR3 is TGTGCCAGCAGTTACCAGGGGGCTGGGGCCAACGTCCTGACTTTC.

This clone was seen just once. The chain has TRBV14 and TRBJ2-7; weak D call: TRBD2 (7 bases). The CDR3 consists of 15 residues. Germline values: CDR1 SGHDN, CDR2 FVKESK. Trimming pared 3 bases from V and 6 bases from J, leaving 18 bases between. The DNA of the CDR3 is TGTGCCAGCAGCCACGAGGGGGGGACTTGGATCGAGCAGTACTTC. This encodes CASSHEGGTWIEQYF.

This chain uses TRBV6-5 with TRBJ2-2; unclear D gene. V was clipped by 1 base and J by 4 bases, with 7 bases between them. This CDR3 region has 14 residues. The V gene's germline CDR1 is MNHEY and CDR2 SVGAGI. As DNA, the CDR3 is TGTGCCAGCAGTTACTGGCTTTCCACCGGGGAGCTGTTTTTT. Translated: CASSYWLSTGELFF.

The rearrangement links TRBV3-1 (or the pseudogene TRBV3-2) to TRBJ2-2, with D possibly TRBD1 on 5 matching bases. The CDR3 totals 15 residues. V was shortened by 5 bases and J by 1 base, with 11 bases between the two germline ends. From germline, CDR1 is LGHDT and CDR2 YNNKEL (reference sequence). DNA of the CDR3: TGTGCCAGCAGCTCAGGGTTCATGAACACCGGGGAGCTGTTTTTT. Translation gives CASSSGFMNTGELFF.

The gene calls are TRBV18 and TRBJ2-2; D gene uncertain. V was shortened by 3 bases and J by 3 bases, with 17 bases between the two germline ends. CDR1 and CDR2 (germline): KGHSH, LQKENI. The CDR3 length is 17 residues. The CDR3 region is CASSPNLVGPDTGELFF. In DNA form, the CDR3 reads TGTGCCAGCTCACCCAACCTAGTAGGTCCGGACACCGGGGAGCTGTTTTTT.

This chain connects TRBV9 to TRBJ2-3; TRBD1 might be the D (6 bases). CDR3 length: 17 residues. From germline, CDR1 is SGDLS and CDR2 YYNGEE. Deletions cut 3 bases from V and 2 bases from J, with 19 bases between. CDR3 sequence: CASSASRDTLPTDTQYF. The CDR3 nucleotides are TGTGCCAGCAGCGCCAGCCGGGACACCCTCCCCACAGATACGCAGTATTTT.

This chain connects TRBV12-3 or TRBV12-4 to TRBJ2-7; D call uncertain. V dropped 4 bases and J dropped 6 bases, with 7 bases sitting between them. There are 11 residues in the CDR3. The CDR3 region has the DNA TGTGCCAGCAGTTCGAGGTCCGAGCAGTACTTC. Translating gives CASSSRSEQYF.

This clone was observed a few times. The CDR3 sequence: CSVSSDSSGNTIYF. The DNA for the CDR3 is TGCAGCGTTTCTTCTGACAGCTCTGGAAACACCATATATTTT. V usage is TRBV29-1 and J usage is TRBJ1-3; the D gene is possibly TRBD1 (5 bases). This CDR3 has 14 amino acids. CDR1 is SQVTM, CDR2 ANQGSEA, per germline. Trimming left V 5 bases short and J 0 bases short, with 11 bases between.